These 20 T cell receptor beta chains originate from one sample sequenced in a study of cytomegalovirus exposure and HLA in healthy donors. It was with 60 Vbeta and 13 Jbeta primers that the PCR ran. Sequencing was performed with immunoSEQ multiplex PCR; in TCRdb, only in-frame clones are kept and a portion is missing. The sample consists of some 120,000 clones, 9.5% of them appearing once. The sample consisted of PBMCs. The receptors originated from a man aged 25-45 years in good health and CMV-seronegative.

This clone occurred a few times. V and J are TRBV4-1 and TRBJ2-4; possibly TRBD2 for D (5 bases). Germline assignment: CDR1 MGHRA and CDR2 YSYEKL. V lost 1 base and J 3 bases, leaving 16 bases between the germline ends. The CDR3 runs 17 residues. The DNA of the CDR3 is TGCGCCAGCAGCCAAGTGGGAAATAGCGCAGGCAAAAACATTCAGTACTTC. It codes for CASSQVGNSAGKNIQYF.

This clone has more than one count but fewer than ten. The gene calls are TRBV4-1 and TRBJ2-3; 7 bases are shared with TRBD2. After removal of 4 bases from V and 4 bases from J, the junction contained 8 bases not matched to a gene. Germline V lookup: CDR1 MGHRA, CDR2 YSYEKL. This CDR3 is 15 amino acids long. CDR3 sequence: CASSLGGEFPDTQYF. In DNA, the CDR3 is TGCGCCAGCAGCCTTGGGGGGGAGTTTCCAGATACGCAGTATTTT.

In this sample, this clone turned up a few times. V and J are TRBV4-1 and TRBJ1-2; 9 bases line up with TRBD1. Unmatched junction bases numbered 10, after V lost 4 bases and J lost 4 bases. This CDR3 is 16 amino acids long. Germline V gene sequence: CDR1 MGHRA, CDR2 YSYEKL. CDR3 sequence: CASSRGGTGSPYGYTF. The CDR3 DNA reads TGCGCCAGCAGCCGGGGCGGGACAGGGTCGCCCTATGGCTACACCTTC.

The table lists this clone with a few counts. This chain joins TRBV5-6 and TRBJ2-3; D gene uncertain. Trimming stripped 4 bases from V and 0 bases from J, with 12 bases between. The CDR3 totals 15 residues. Germline V gene data show CDR1 as SGHDT and CDR2 as YYEEEE. The DNA of the CDR3 is TGTGCCAGCAGCCCTGAGATGACTAGCACAGATACGCAGTATTTT. Translation: CASSPEMTSTDTQYF.

The rearrangement uses TRBV4-3 and TRBJ1-6, with D possibly being TRBD1 (5 bases). Germline V CDR1 and CDR2: LGHNA, YSLEER. The CDR3 loop spans 16 amino acids. V gave up 0 bases and J gave up 9 bases, with 15 bases separating them. CDR3 amino acids: CASSQDSGGGSSPLHF. In DNA, the CDR3 is TGCGCCAGCAGCCAAGACTCCGGGGGAGGAAGTTCACCCCTCCACTTT.

This clone was counted only a few times. The chain recombines TRBV5-1 with TRBJ2-5, with D tentatively TRBD2 (5 bases). Germline loops: CDR1 SGHRS, CDR2 YFSETQ. The V gene lost 6 bases and the J gene lost 3 bases, with 12 bases spanning the gap. The CDR3 spans 13 residues. The DNA for the CDR3 is TGCGCCAGCATGAGAGGGCAGAAAGAGACCCAGTACTTC. Protein sequence: CASMRGQKETQYF.

This clone was observed a handful of times. Written as DNA, the CDR3 is TGTGCCAGCAGCTTAGGAGGAAAGAGGGACACTGAAGCTTTCTTT. Its translation: CASSLGGKRDTEAFF. The rearrangement links TRBV11-3 to TRBJ1-1; no firm D call. The V gene's germline CDR1 is SGHNT and CDR2 YENEEA. The CDR3 has 15 amino acids. Between the trimmed V and J ends, which lost 1 base and 3 bases, there was a span of 12 bases.

This clone has just a few counts. The V call is TRBV13, the J call TRBJ2-7; possibly TRBD1 for D (5 bases). The CDR3 totals 14 residues. Between the trimmed V and J ends, which lost 1 base and 2 bases, there was a span of 9 bases. CDR1 is PRHDT, CDR2 FYEKMQ, per germline (reference sequence). CDR3 in amino acids: CASSLVTRAYEQYF. The CDR3 DNA sequence: TGTGCCAGCAGCTTAGTGACCAGGGCCTACGAGCAGTACTTC.

The genes are TRBV29-1 and TRBJ2-7; tentative D call: TRBD2 (6 bases). Trimming pared 6 bases from V and 2 bases from J, leaving 14 bases between. This CDR3 comprises 13 residues. Germline CDR1 SQVTM, CDR2 ANQGSEA. CDR3 in amino acids: CSVEEGSTYEQYF. DNA of the CDR3: TGCAGCGTGGAGGAGGGGTCCACCTACGAGCAGTACTTC.

This clone was seen a handful of times. The V and J genes are TRBV29-1 and TRBJ2-7; D is perhaps TRBD2 (6 bases). The length of the CDR3 is 14 residues. With 5 bases removed from V and 2 bases from J, the gap between germline ends came to 16 bases. Germline V CDR1 and CDR2: SQVTM, ANQGSEA. CDR3 residues: CSVLTSNFPYEQYF. The CDR3 bases are TGCAGCGTTCTCACTAGCAACTTTCCCTACGAGCAGTACTTC.

The chain has TRBV18 and TRBJ2-3, with 10 nucleotides matching TRBD2. The CDR3 covers 16 residues. CDR1 is KGHSH and CDR2 is LQKENI in the germline V gene. Trimming cost V 3 bases and J 4 bases; bases outside gene matches: 7. The CDR3 coding sequence is TGTGCCAGCTCACCCCCGGGACTAGCGAGTCCAGATACGCAGTATTTT. Encoded protein: CASSPPGLASPDTQYF.

The chain couples TRBV19 to TRBJ2-7; TRBD1 aligns across 10 bases. CDR3 length: 13 amino acids. Germline V gene data show CDR1 as LNHDA and CDR2 as SQIVND (reference sequence). Trimming took 6 bases from V and 2 from J; bases not matched to a gene: 1. The CDR3 region has the DNA TGTGCCAGTAGGGGGACAGGGGCCTACGAGCAGTACTTC. Its translation is CASRGTGAYEQYF.

V gene TRBV11-1 combines with J gene TRBJ2-5; possibly TRBD1 for D (6 bases). Germline values: CDR1 SGHAT, CDR2 FQDESV (reference sequence). The CDR3 has 16 amino acids. V shed 1 base and J shed 0 bases, with 12 bases lying between them. The chain's CDR3 is CASSLGGHTYQETQYF. CDR3 bases: TGTGCCAGCAGCTTAGGGGGACACACATACCAAGAGACCCAGTACTTC. Full variable domain (missing parts from reference TRBV11-1 and TRBJ2-5): EAEVAQSPRYKITEKSQAVAFWCDPISGHATLYWYRQILGQGPELLVQFQDESVVDDSQLPKDRFSAERLKGVDSTLKIQPAELGDSAMYLCASSLGGHTYQETQYFGPGTRLLVL.

This sequence joins TRBV12-5 and TRBJ1-4, with D hard to call. Per the germline V gene, CDR1 is LGHNT and CDR2 is FRNRAP. V was shortened by 2 bases and J by 0 bases, with 10 bases between the two germline ends. The CDR3 runs to 16 residues. The CDR3 DNA reads TGTGCTAGTGGTTTGCGTCAGGCTGCAACTAATGAAAAACTGTTTTTT. Encoded protein: CASGLRQAATNEKLFF.

The genes are TRBV6-4 and TRBJ1-5; D is undetermined. Germline V CDR1 and CDR2: MRHNA, SNTAGT. The V end was cut by 4 bases, the J end by 0 bases, with 16 bases between. This CDR3 has 17 amino acids. Here the CDR3 reads CASSAGRGSYSNQPQHF. CDR3 in DNA: TGTGCCAGCAGTGCCGGCCGGGGTTCCTATAGCAATCAGCCCCAGCATTTT.

This clone was detected only a few times. V and J are TRBV28 and TRBJ2-3; 7 bases are shared with TRBD2. CDR1 is MDHEN and CDR2 is SYDVKM in the germline V gene. The CDR3 length is 15 residues. Trimming cost V 7 bases and J 2 bases; bases outside gene matches: 9. CDR3 residues: CASTRAGIPTDTQYF. The DNA of the CDR3 is TGTGCCAGCACCCGAGCGGGGATCCCCACAGATACGCAGTATTTT.

This clone showed up just a few times. The V call is TRBV5-1, the J call TRBJ1-4; D gene uncertain. CDR3 length: 17 residues. Germline-derived CDR1 and CDR2 are SGHRS and YFSETQ. Trimming took 5 bases from V and 0 from J, leaving 17 bases between them. The chain's CDR3 is CASRRPEKGATNEKLFF. In nucleotides, the CDR3 is TGCGCCAGCAGGAGGCCAGAAAAAGGTGCAACTAATGAAAAACTGTTTTTT.

This clone was counted only a few times. The V call is TRBV10-3, the J call TRBJ1-1, with a tentative D call TRBD1 (5 bases). The CDR3 extends over 15 amino acids. Trimming stripped 3 bases from V and 6 bases from J, with 17 bases between. From germline, CDR1 is ENHRY and CDR2 SYGVKD. CDR3 sequence: CAISDSSAGVAEAFF. In DNA, the CDR3 is TGTGCCATCAGTGATTCCTCCGCGGGGGTCGCTGAAGCTTTCTTT.

This clone was counted only a few times. The genes are TRBV27 and TRBJ1-5; a possible D gene is TRBD1 (5 bases). The CDR3 consists of 14 residues. The ends were cut back, 8 bases at V and 0 bases at J, with 11 bases in the middle. Germline V gives CDR1 MNHEY, CDR2 SMNVEV (reference sequence). Here the CDR3 reads CASRGGNSNQPQHF. The DNA for the CDR3 is TGTGCCAGCCGCGGGGGGAATAGCAATCAGCCCCAGCATTTT.

The chain employs TRBV30 and TRBJ1-2, with 8 bases lining up with TRBD1. The CDR3 consists of 12 residues. The germline V gene encodes CDR1 GTSNPN and CDR2 SVGIG (reference sequence). V shed 3 bases and J 8 bases; nucleotides not matched to a gene: 5. In nucleotides, the CDR3 is TGTGCCTGGAGCCTGTCAGGGGGCGGCTACACCTTC. Translating gives CAWSLSGGGYTF.